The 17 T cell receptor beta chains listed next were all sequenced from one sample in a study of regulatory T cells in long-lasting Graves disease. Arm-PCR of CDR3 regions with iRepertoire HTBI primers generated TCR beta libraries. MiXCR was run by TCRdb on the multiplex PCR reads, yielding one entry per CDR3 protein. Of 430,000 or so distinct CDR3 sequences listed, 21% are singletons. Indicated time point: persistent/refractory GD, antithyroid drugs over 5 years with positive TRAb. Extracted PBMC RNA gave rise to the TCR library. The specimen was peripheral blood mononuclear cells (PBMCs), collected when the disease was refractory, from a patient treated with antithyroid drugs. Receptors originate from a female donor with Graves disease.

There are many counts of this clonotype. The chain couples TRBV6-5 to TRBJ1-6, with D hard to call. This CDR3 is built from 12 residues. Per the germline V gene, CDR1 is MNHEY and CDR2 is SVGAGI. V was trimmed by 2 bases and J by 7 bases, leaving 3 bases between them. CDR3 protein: CASSYGNSPLHF. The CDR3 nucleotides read TGTGCCAGCAGTTACGGGAATTCACCCCTCCACTTT.

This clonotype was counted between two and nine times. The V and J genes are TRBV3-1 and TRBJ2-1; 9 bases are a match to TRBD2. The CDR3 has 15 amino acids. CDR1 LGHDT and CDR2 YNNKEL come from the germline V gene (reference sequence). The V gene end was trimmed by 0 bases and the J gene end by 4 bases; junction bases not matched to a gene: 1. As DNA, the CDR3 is TGTGCCAGCAGCCAAGAAACTAGCGGGTACAATGAGCAGTTCTTC. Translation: CASSQETSGYNEQFF.

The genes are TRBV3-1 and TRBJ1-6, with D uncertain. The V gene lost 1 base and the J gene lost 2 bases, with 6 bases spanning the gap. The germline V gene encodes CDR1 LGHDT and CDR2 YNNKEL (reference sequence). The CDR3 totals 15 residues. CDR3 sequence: CASSQGEAYNSPLHF. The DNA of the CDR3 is TGTGCCAGCAGCCAAGGCGAAGCCTATAATTCACCCCTCCACTTT.

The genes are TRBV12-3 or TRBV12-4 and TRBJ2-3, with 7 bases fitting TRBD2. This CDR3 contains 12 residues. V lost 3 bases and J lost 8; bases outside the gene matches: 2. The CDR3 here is CASSFPSGTQYF. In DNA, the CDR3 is TGTGCCAGCAGTTTCCCTAGCGGTACGCAGTATTTT.

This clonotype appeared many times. Written as DNA, the CDR3 is TGTGCCGGCCTCTTGACCGGGAGGGCCGGGGAGACCCAGTACTTC. Translated, it gives CAGLLTGRAGETQYF. The chain recombines TRBV2 with TRBJ2-5, with 8 bases aligning to TRBD2. Germline V CDR1 and CDR2: SNHLY, FYNNEI. The CDR3 consists of 15 residues. V shed 11 bases, J shed 5 bases, and the junction held 16 bases outside the gene matches. Using reference TRBV2 and TRBJ2-5 for the parts outside the CDR3, the full variable domain is EPEVTQTPSHQVTQMGQEVILRCVPISNHLYFYWYRQILGQKVEFLVSFYNNEISEKSEIFDDQFSVERPDGSNFTLKIRSTKLEDSAMYFCAGLLTGRAGETQYFGPGTRLLVL.

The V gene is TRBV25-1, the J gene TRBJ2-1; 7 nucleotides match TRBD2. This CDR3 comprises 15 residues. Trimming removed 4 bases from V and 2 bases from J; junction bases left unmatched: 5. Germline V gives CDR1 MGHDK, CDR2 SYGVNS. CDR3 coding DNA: TGTGCCAGCAGTGCAGCGGGAATCACCTACAATGAGCAGTTCTTC. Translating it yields CASSAAGITYNEQFF.

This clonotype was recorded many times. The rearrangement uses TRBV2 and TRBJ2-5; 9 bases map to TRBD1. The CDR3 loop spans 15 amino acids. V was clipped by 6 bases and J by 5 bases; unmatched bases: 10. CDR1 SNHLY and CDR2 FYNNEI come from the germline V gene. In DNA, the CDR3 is TGTGCCAGCAGAGGACAGGGGACTCTCCTTGAGACCCAGTACTTC. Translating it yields CASRGQGTLLETQYF.

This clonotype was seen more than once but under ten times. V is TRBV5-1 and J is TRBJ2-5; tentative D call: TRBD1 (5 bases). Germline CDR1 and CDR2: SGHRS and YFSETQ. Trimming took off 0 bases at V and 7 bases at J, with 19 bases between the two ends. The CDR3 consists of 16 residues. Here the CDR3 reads CASSLAVTSLGATQYF. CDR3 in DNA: TGCGCCAGCAGCTTGGCTGTGACGTCTCTAGGGGCGACCCAGTACTTC.

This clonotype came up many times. CDR3 DNA: TGTGCCAGCAGCCCGCCCCGGGGAACCTACGAGCAGTACTTC. Its protein is CASSPPRGTYEQYF. The chain recombines TRBV9 with TRBJ2-7; D is possibly TRBD2 (5 bases). This CDR3 has 14 amino acids. V was shortened by 4 bases and J by 2 bases, with 13 bases between the two germline ends. The germline CDR1 and CDR2 sequences are SGDLS and YYNGEE.

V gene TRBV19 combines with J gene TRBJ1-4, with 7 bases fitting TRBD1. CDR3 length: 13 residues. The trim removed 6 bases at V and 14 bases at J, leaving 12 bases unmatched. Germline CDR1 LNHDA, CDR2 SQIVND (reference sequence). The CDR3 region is CASRDLDDRALFF. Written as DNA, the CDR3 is TGTGCCAGTAGGGATCTGGACGACAGGGCGCTGTTTTTT.

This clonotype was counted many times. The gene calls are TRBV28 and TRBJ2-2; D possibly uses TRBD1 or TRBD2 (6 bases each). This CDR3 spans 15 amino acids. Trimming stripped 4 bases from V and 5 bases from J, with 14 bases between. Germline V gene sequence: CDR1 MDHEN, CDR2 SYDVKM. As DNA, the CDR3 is TGTGCCAGCAGTTCCACGGGGGCCGGGACCGGGGAGCTGTTTTTT. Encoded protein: CASSSTGAGTGELFF.

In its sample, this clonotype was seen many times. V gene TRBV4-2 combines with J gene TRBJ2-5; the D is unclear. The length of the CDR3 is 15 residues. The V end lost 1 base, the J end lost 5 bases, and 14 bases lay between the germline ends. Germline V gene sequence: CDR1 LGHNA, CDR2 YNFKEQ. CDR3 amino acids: CASSQAYSGGETQYF. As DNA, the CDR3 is TGTGCCAGCAGCCAAGCCTACTCGGGTGGGGAGACCCAGTACTTC.

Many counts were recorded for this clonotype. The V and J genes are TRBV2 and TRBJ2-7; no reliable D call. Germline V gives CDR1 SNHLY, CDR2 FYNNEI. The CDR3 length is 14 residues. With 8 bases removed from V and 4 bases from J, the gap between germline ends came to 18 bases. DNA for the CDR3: TGTGCCAGCGCGCCCCTTTATGGTAGTTACGAGCAGTACTTC. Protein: CASAPLYGSYEQYF.

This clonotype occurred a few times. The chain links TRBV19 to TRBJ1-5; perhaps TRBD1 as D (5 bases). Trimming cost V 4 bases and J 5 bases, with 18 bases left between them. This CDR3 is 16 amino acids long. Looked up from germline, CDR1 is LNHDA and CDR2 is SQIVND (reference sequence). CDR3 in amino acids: CASSTSGGWADQPQHF. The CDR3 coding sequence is TGTGCCAGTAGTACATCCGGGGGGTGGGCGGATCAGCCCCAGCATTTT. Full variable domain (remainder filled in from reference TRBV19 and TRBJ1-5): DGGITQSPKYLFRKEGQNVTLSCEQNLNHDAMYWYRQDPGQGLRLIYYSQIVNDFQKGDIAEGYSVSREKKESFPLTVTSAQKNPTAFYLCASSTSGGWADQPQHFGDGTRLSIL.

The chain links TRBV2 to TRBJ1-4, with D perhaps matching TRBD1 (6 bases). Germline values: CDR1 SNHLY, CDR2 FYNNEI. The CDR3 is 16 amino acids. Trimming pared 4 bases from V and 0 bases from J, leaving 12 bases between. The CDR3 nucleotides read TGTGCCAGCAGTGGGACAGAATTAACAACTAATGAAAAACTGTTTTTT. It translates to CASSGTELTTNEKLFF.

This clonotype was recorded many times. The CDR3 DNA is TGTGCCAGCAGTATACGGACAGGGTGGGAGCAGTACTTC. This sequence encodes CASSIRTGWEQYF. The chain joins TRBV2 to TRBJ2-7; TRBD1 aligns across 8 bases. J was trimmed by 7 bases and V by 5 bases; bases with no gene match: 7. CDR1 and CDR2 from the germline V gene are SNHLY and FYNNEI. CDR3 length equals 13 residues.

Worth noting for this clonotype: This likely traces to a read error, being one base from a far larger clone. The CDR3 spells CASSKRETQYF. The CDR3 region has the DNA TGTGCCAGCAGCAAACGAGAGACCCAGTACTTC. V usage is TRBV3-1 and J usage is TRBJ2-5; D unresolved. V was trimmed by 5 bases and J by 4 bases, leaving 5 bases between them. Germline V lookup: CDR1 LGHDT, CDR2 YNNKEL (reference sequence). The CDR3 totals 11 residues.